The 19 T cell receptor beta chains below all came from one sample that was sequenced in a study of identical twins. Each CDR3 protein gets one entry after TCRdb re-called the 5' RACE reads with MiXCR. The data show about 200,000 distinct CDR3 sequences, about 10% seen once. The sequenced sample was memory T cells sorted from blood. The receptors stem from a man over 45 in good health.

The CDR3 spells CASSKRDRSYEQYF. CDR3 coding DNA: TGTGCCAGTAGTAAGCGGGACCGCTCCTACGAGCAGTACTTC. V and J are TRBV19 and TRBJ2-7; 7 bases are a match to TRBD2. The germline V gene has CDR1 LNHDA and CDR2 SQIVND (reference sequence). The CDR3 contains 14 residues. The V segment lost 4 bases and the J segment 0 bases; nucleotides outside the gene matches: 3.

This clonotype was detected only a few times. The CDR3 loop is CASSSNGQGYFRNTEAFF. The CDR3 bases are TGTGCCAGCAGCTCCAACGGACAGGGGTACTTTAGGAACACTGAAGCTTTCTTT. V is TRBV7-8 and J is TRBJ1-1, with TRBD1 matching 9 bases. CDR3 length: 18 amino acids. V lost 4 bases and J lost 1; bases outside the gene matches: 13. Germline-derived CDR1 and CDR2 are SGHVS and FQNEAQ.

This clonotype was observed a handful of times. J is TRBJ2-1 and V is TRBV6-2 or TRBV6-3, with 8 nucleotides matching TRBD2. CDR3 length: 15 amino acids. Trimming took 4 bases from V and 10 from J; bases not matched to a gene: 12. Looked up from germline, CDR1 is MNHEY and CDR2 is SVGEGT. The CDR3 here is CASSSPGLGRGEQFF. The CDR3 DNA sequence: TGTGCCAGCAGTTCCCCGGGACTAGGGCGTGGGGAGCAGTTCTTC.

This clonotype was detected ten times or more. The V call is TRBV6-2 or TRBV6-3, the J call TRBJ2-7, with D tentatively TRBD2 (5 bases). Trimming removed 8 bases from V and 0 bases from J, with 14 bases in between. The CDR3 is made up of 14 amino acids. The germline V gene has CDR1 MNHEY and CDR2 SVGEGT. In DNA form, the CDR3 reads TGTGCCAGCTCGGACTTTCGAACCTCCTACGAGCAGTACTTC. Encoded protein: CASSDFRTSYEQYF.

Concerning this clonotype itself: A clone one base away is much larger, so this may be a read error. J is TRBJ2-7 and V is TRBV12-3 or TRBV12-4; no firm D call. The CDR3 covers 14 residues. The CDR3 DNA reads as TGTGTCAGCAGTTTTCTAGTAAGTGGTGCAGTGCAGTACTTC. It codes for CVSSFLVSGAVQYF.

This clonotype was recorded many times. This chain links TRBV7-2 with TRBJ2-5; D possibly corresponds to TRBD1 (6 bases). The CDR3 loop spans 14 amino acids. Trimming shortened V by 5 bases and J by 7 bases, and 17 bases separated the two germline ends. The germline V gene has CDR1 SGHTA and CDR2 FQGNSA. The CDR3 is CASSRSRGAGTQYF. The DNA for the CDR3 is TGTGCCAGCAGCAGATCCAGGGGCGCGGGGACCCAGTACTTC.

V is TRBV12-3 or TRBV12-4 and J is TRBJ1-2, with a possible D match to TRBD1 (5 bases). The CDR3 has 15 residues. Trimming pared 0 bases from V and 2 bases from J, leaving 10 bases between. The CDR3 loop is CASSLAGEGNYGYTF. In DNA, the CDR3 is TGTGCCAGCAGTTTAGCGGGGGAGGGGAACTATGGCTACACCTTC.

This clonotype was counted between two and nine times. This chain links TRBV5-1 with TRBJ2-7, with TRBD1 as a possible D gene (6 bases). From germline, CDR1 is SGHRS and CDR2 YFSETQ. The length of the CDR3 is 14 residues. V lost 3 bases and J lost 9, with 19 bases in between. Written as DNA, the CDR3 is TGCGCCAGCAGCTGGACCACAGGGAATGAAGCGCAGTACTTC. Residues: CASSWTTGNEAQYF.

CDR3 sequence reads: CASSYVMNTEAFF. CDR3 DNA: TGTGCCAGCAGTTACGTTATGAACACTGAAGCTTTCTTT. V usage is TRBV6-2 or TRBV6-3 and J usage is TRBJ1-1; unclear D gene. Germline V gives CDR1 MNHEY, CDR2 SVGEGT. The CDR3 spans 13 residues. V was clipped by 2 bases and J by 0 bases, with 4 bases between them.

This clonotype has a handful of counts. The chain is built from TRBV7-9 and TRBJ1-1; D may be TRBD1 (5 bases). Trimming cost V 5 bases and J 2 bases, with 12 bases left between them. The germline CDR1 and CDR2 sequences are SEHNR and FQNEAQ (reference sequence). This CDR3 has 14 amino acids. The CDR3 nucleotides read TGTGCCAGCAGCGCCTCGGGGGGTAACACTGAAGCTTTCTTT. Protein: CASSASGGNTEAFF.

This clonotype showed up just a few times. The V and J genes are TRBV6-5 and TRBJ2-7; no clear D. V lost 2 bases and J 2 bases, leaving 10 bases between the germline ends. CDR3 length: 14 amino acids. The germline V gene has CDR1 MNHEY and CDR2 SVGAGI. The CDR3 spells CASSYNALAYEQYF. CDR3 sequence (DNA): TGTGCCAGCAGTTACAACGCCCTAGCCTACGAGCAGTACTTC.

The table lists this clonotype with a few counts. This chain uses TRBV20-1 with TRBJ2-5; weak D call: TRBD1 (6 bases). The CDR3 extends over 12 amino acids. Germline lookup yields CDR1 DFQATT and CDR2 SNEGSKA (reference sequence). V dropped 3 bases and J dropped 6 bases, with 11 bases sitting between them. CDR3 in DNA: TGCAGTGCTAGCTCCAGGGGTCAGACCCAGTACTTC. Protein: CSASSRGQTQYF.

V usage is TRBV5-4 and J usage is TRBJ1-1; 9 positions match TRBD1. Germline lookup yields CDR1 SGHNT and CDR2 YYREEE (reference sequence). The CDR3 is made up of 15 amino acids. Trimming cost V 3 bases and J 4 bases; bases outside gene matches: 7. The DNA for the CDR3 is TGTGCCAGCAGCTCCAAGGACAGGGGAAGCACTGAAGCTTTCTTT. Residues: CASSSKDRGSTEAFF.

In this sample, this clonotype turned up many times. The gene calls are TRBV6-2 or TRBV6-3 and TRBJ2-1, with 7 bases that match TRBD1. V shed 5 bases, J shed 6 bases, and the junction held 4 bases outside the gene matches. The CDR3 consists of 13 residues. The germline CDR1 and CDR2 sequences are MNHEY and SVGEGT. CDR3 sequence: CASSRRQGNEQFF. The CDR3 DNA is TGTGCCAGCAGTCGGAGACAGGGCAATGAGCAGTTCTTC.

This clonotype came up many times. This sequence joins TRBV5-1 and TRBJ2-7, with 8 bases identical to TRBD1. Germline CDR1 SGHRS, CDR2 YFSETQ. The CDR3 has 14 amino acids. The V gene end was trimmed by 7 bases and the J gene end by 2 bases; junction bases not matched to a gene: 8. The CDR3 DNA is TGCGCCAGCGGCCTACAGGGGGAAGCCTACGAGCAGTACTTC. It is translated as CASGLQGEAYEQYF. The entire variable domain, with the rest obtained from reference TRBV5-1 and TRBJ2-7, is as follows: KAGVTQTPRYLIKTRGQQVTLSCSPISGHRSVSWYQQTPGQGLQFLFEYFSETQRNKGNFPGRFSGRQFSNSRSEMNVSTLELGDSALYLCASGLQGEAYEQYFGPGTRLTVT.

This clonotype was detected a few times. The chain couples TRBV28 to TRBJ2-5; D remains unclear. This CDR3 is built from 16 residues. Trimming cost V 6 bases and J 0 bases, with 17 bases left between them. Germline-derived CDR1 and CDR2 are MDHEN and SYDVKM. CDR3 in amino acids: CASSQNHDPYQETQYF. CDR3 bases: TGTGCCAGCAGCCAAAACCATGACCCGTACCAAGAGACCCAGTACTTC.

The V and J genes are TRBV18 and TRBJ1-1; D is ambiguous. Germline V gene lookup returns CDR1 KGHSH and CDR2 LQKENI. The V end was cut by 1 base, the J end by 0 bases, with 6 bases between. CDR3 length: 14 amino acids. CDR3: CASSPRPMNTEAFF. The CDR3, as DNA: TGTGCCAGCTCACCACGCCCCATGAACACTGAAGCTTTCTTT. Combining the CDR3 with reference TRBV18 and TRBJ1-1 gives the whole variable domain NAGVMQNPRHLVRRRGQEARLRCSPMKGHSHVYWYRQLPEEGLKFMVYLQKENIIDESGMPKERFSAEFPKEGPSILRIQQVVRGDSAAYFCASSPRPMNTEAFFGQGTRLTVV.

This clonotype was observed many times. V usage is TRBV20-1 and J usage is TRBJ1-1; tentative D call: TRBD1 (5 bases). The CDR3 is 13 amino acids. The germline V gene encodes CDR1 DFQATT and CDR2 SNEGSKA (reference sequence). V lost 3 bases and J 4 bases, leaving 12 bases between the germline ends. In nucleotides, the CDR3 is TGCAGTGCTAGGGAACAGGAAGTCACTGAAGCTTTCTTT. Translation: CSAREQEVTEAFF.

This clonotype was seen only a few times. This chain joins TRBV27 and TRBJ2-1, with TRBD2 as a possible D gene (7 bases). The CDR3 consists of 16 residues. Trimming shortened V by 5 bases and J by 9 bases, and 23 bases separated the two germline ends. Germline V gives CDR1 MNHEY, CDR2 SMNVEV (reference sequence). The CDR3 reads CASSPLGGGRKVEQFF. The CDR3 DNA reads TGTGCCAGCAGTCCCCTTGGGGGCGGGAGAAAGGTTGAGCAGTTCTTC.